This entry is about one T cell receptor beta chain. Its antigen remains unidentified. No base quality information exists; no much larger clone differs at one position. The data were taken from a study of shared T cell receptors in the human thymus (TCRdb year 2021). For the study in its entirety: The study investigated the way shared, self-reactive T-cell receptor alpha chains are produced in the human thymus.

The CDR3 runs 14 residues from the cysteine to the phenylalanine. Only the CDR3 region is kept as DNA, spanning 42 bases read in frame from base 1. V is pared back by 6 bases and J by 0 bases, with 9 bases lying between the germline termini. CDR1 is given as SGHRS and CDR2 as YFSETQ, both from the germline V gene. To prepare the library, the immunoSEQ multiplex PCR assay was applied. TCRdb carries this immuneACCESS record with in-frame sequences only. Its versions omit some clonotypes, under half of them owing to an unresolved V gene in the studies checked, with the rest unexplained. This sample is represented by hundreds of thousands of clones; roughly 94% of them were singletons. 0.015% to 0.025% of the sample is held by the ten biggest clonotypes.

The specimen was thymocytes. The clonotype comes from a human donor. In this chain, TRBV5-1 is recombined with TRBJ1-4; the D gene identity is not certain. The CDR3 sequence is CASTPGATNEKLFF. The nucleotides are TGCGCCAGCACCCCCGGAGCAACTAATGAAAAACTGTTTTTT. The CDR3, completed at both ends by the reference TRBV5-1 and TRBJ1-4 genes, gives the full variable domain KAGVTQTPRYLIKTRGQQVTLSCSPISGHRSVSWYQQTPGQGLQFLFEYFSETQRNKGNFPGRFSGRQFSNSRSEMNVSTLELGDSALYLCASTPGATNEKLFFGSGTQLSVL.